This TCR beta chain came from a study of preoperative IRX-2 immunotherapy in early breast cancer. This CDR3 is built from 14 residues. CDR1 and CDR2 from the germline V gene are SGHRS and YFSETQ. V shed 0 bases and J shed 5 bases, with 12 bases lying between them. Assay used: immunoSEQ multiplex PCR; TCRdb lists only in-frame clones, some missing. The sample holds around 39,000 clones; about 95% are singletons and the top ten take 1.6%. Treatment defined: preoperative locoregional IRX-2 cytokine immunotherapy. This phase Ib study tested locoregional IRX-2 cytokine immunotherapy given before surgery. The TCR originated in a human donor with breast cancer. The specimen was tumor tissue, collected after IRX-2 immunotherapy. V gene TRBV5-1 combines with J gene TRBJ2-7; tentatively, D is TRBD1 (6 bases). As DNA, the CDR3 is TGCGCCAGCAGCTTGGCACAGGGTGACGACGAGCAGTACTTC. This codes for CASSLAQGDDEQYF.